A selection of T cell receptor beta chains follows, all from one sample in a study of T-cell memory formation after mild COVID-19. TCRdb itself ran the 5' RACE reads through MiXCR, one entry per CDR3 protein. The table has 300,000 to 350,000 distinct CDR3 sequences, 12% to 15% seen once. Sequenced material: PBMCs or a T cell subset sorted from them (not recorded which). All receptors come from a man younger than 35 who had mild COVID-19 (a few samples of this study predate the infection). Cell type and time point are not known. Each CDR3 is given with its conserved first and last residue. D genes are given only for firm matches. Not every row has a clone size; where given, it reads once, few, many or a size class.

D gene: .
J gene: TRBJ2-3
clone size: .
V gene: TRBV6-2/TRBV6-3
CDR3 protein: CASSYPPGPTPGDTQYF
CDR3 DNA: TGTGCCAGCAGTTACCCTCCGGGACCCACGCCCGGGGATACGCAGTATTTT

D gene: .
J gene: TRBJ1-6
clone size: few
V gene: TRBV6-2/TRBV6-3
CDR3 protein: CASTTGQTSSYNSPLHF
CDR3 DNA: TGTGCCAGCACCACAGGACAGACCAGCTCCTATAATTCACCCCTCCACTTT

D gene: .
J gene: TRBJ2-2
clone size: many
V gene: TRBV28
CDR3 protein: CASSSPRRGHGNTGELFF
CDR3 DNA: TGTGCCAGCAGTTCCCCGCGGAGGGGACATGGGAACACCGGGGAGCTGTTTTTT

D gene: .
J gene: TRBJ1-6
clone size: few
V gene: TRBV10-1
CDR3 protein: CASRFRDNSPLHF
CDR3 DNA: TGCGCCAGCAGGTTCAGGGATAATTCACCCCTCCACTTT

D gene: .
J gene: TRBJ2-7
clone size: many
V gene: TRBV7-9
CDR3 protein: CASSSPTGPYEQYF
CDR3 DNA: TGTGCCAGCAGTTCCCCGACAGGACCTTACGAGCAGTACTTC

D gene: TRBD1
J gene: TRBJ2-7
clone size: few
V gene: TRBV7-2
CDR3 protein: CASSLALGRGTYEQYF
CDR3 DNA: TGTGCCAGCAGCTTAGCTCTTGGCAGGGGGACCTACGAGCAGTACTTC

D gene: .
J gene: TRBJ2-7
clone size: few
V gene: TRBV7-3
CDR3 protein: CASSFRDGGSYEQYF
CDR3 DNA: TGTGCCAGCAGCTTTAGAGACGGGGGCTCCTACGAGCAGTACTTC

D gene: .
J gene: TRBJ1-6
clone size: few
V gene: TRBV28
CDR3 protein: CASSLYQGGNSPLHF
CDR3 DNA: TGTGCCAGCAGTTTATACCAGGGAGGAAATTCACCCCTCCACTTT

D gene: TRBD1
J gene: TRBJ1-1
clone size: few
V gene: TRBV6-5
CDR3 protein: CASSYSNQGANTEAFF
CDR3 DNA: TGTGCCAGCAGTTACTCGAATCAGGGGGCGAACACTGAAGCTTTCTTT

D gene: .
J gene: TRBJ2-1
clone size: .
V gene: TRBV2
CDR3 protein: CASSVATSSYNEQFF
CDR3 DNA: TGTGCCAGCAGTGTGGCGACCAGCTCCTACAATGAGCAGTTCTTC